This entry describes one TCR beta chain. RNA was extracted with the RNeasy kit, and a quantity of about 0.45 to 1 ug was reverse transcribed using random hexamers. MiXCR, run by TCRdb on the immunoSEQ multiplex PCR reads, gives a single entry per CDR3 protein. The repertoire holds 180,000 or so distinct CDR3 sequences, with around 94% as singletons. The sample originates from a study of CD8 T cells in Susac syndrome. The CDR3 totals 16 residues. V lost 1 base to trimming and J lost 3 bases; unmatched junction nucleotides: 12. CDR1 DFQATT and CDR2 SNEGSKA come from the germline V gene (reference sequence).

Sequencing used CD4+ T cells from PBMCs. This chain joins TRBV20-1 and TRBJ2-7; TRBD2 aligns across 7 bases. The origin of this receptor is a human donor in good health. The CDR3 DNA reads as TGCAGTGCTAGAGCCGCGGGCTCACTAGCGCTCTACGAGCAGTACTTC. Translation: CSARAAGSLALYEQYF.